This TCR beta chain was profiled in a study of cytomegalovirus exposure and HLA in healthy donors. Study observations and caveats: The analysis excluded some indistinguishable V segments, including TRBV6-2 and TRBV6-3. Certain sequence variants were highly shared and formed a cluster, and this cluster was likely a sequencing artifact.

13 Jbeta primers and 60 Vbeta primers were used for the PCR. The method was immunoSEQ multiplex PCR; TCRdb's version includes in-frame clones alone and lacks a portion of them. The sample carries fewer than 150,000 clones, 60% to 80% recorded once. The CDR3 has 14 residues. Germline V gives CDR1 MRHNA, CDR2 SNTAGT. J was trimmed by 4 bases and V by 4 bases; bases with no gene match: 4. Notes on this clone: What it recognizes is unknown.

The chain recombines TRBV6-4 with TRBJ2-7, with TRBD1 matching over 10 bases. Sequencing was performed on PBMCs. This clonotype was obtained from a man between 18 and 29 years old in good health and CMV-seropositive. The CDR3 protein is CASSGDRGPYEQYV. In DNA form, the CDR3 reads TGTGCCAGCAGTGGTGACAGGGGGCCTTACGAGCAGTACGTC.